This TCR beta chain originates from a study of blood T cell repertoires in COVID-19. Across the study: Whether acute or convalescent, the COVID-19 samples came from the United States, Italy and Spain.

The CDR3 sequence is 14 residues long. Trimming took 6 bases from V and 4 from J; bases not matched to a gene: 7. CDR1 and CDR2 (germline): MNHEY, SMNVEV (reference sequence). The protocol was immunoSEQ multiplex PCR, while the TCRdb copy is restricted to in-frame clones and leaves out a portion. Of tens of thousands of clones in the sample, 85% to 90% are singletons; the top ten hold more than 7%. Sample: peripheral blood. The chain combines TRBV27 with TRBJ2-5, with 8 bases identical to TRBD2. This sequence was found in a man older than 75 with active or convalescent COVID-19. Here the CDR3 DNA reads TGTGCCAGCAGGCCGCGGGAGGCGGCAGAGACCCAGTACTTC. It encodes CASRPREAAETQYF.